The clone carrying this T cell receptor (beta chain) was detected only a few times. Its antigen is undetermined. Germline V CDR1 and CDR2: KGHSH, LQKENI. This CDR3 has 14 amino acids. With 2 bases clipped from V and 11 bases from J, the junction kept 11 bases outside the gene matches. Every sample yielded at least 7 million isolated PBMCs. Extraction of total RNA produced a minimum of 5 micrograms from each sample. This entry belongs to a study of blood T cells in healthy people across ages. Whole-study results and caveats: Relative to aged donors, long-lived donors carried more naive CD4+ cells and displayed higher diversity. PBMC samples, being unsorted, prevented any conclusive comparison of naive and antigen-experienced cells.

It was with a sample-barcoded 5' primer and a J-beta primer mix that a second PCR of about 7 to 12 cycles was run. TCRdb fed the 5' RACE reads into MiXCR, producing one record per CDR3 protein. Of roughly 500,000 distinct CDR3 sequences detected, about 26% appear once; the ten largest clones hold about 18%. Material: blood. This sequence joins TRBV18 and TRBJ1-1, with 7 bases matching TRBD1. The receptor comes from a woman between 65 and 79 years old in good health. CDR3: CASSPGQAPFRAFF. The CDR3 coding sequence is TGTGCCAGCTCACCAGGACAGGCCCCGTTTCGGGCTTTCTTT.